Below are 5 T cell receptor beta chains sequenced from a single sample in a study of blood T cell repertoires in COVID-19. TCRdb keeps only in-frame clones here, not all; method: immunoSEQ multiplex PCR. The repertoire holds fewer than 250,000 clones, with 88% as singletons. Material for sequencing was peripheral blood. These receptors all come from a woman aged 40-49 years who had recovered from COVID-19.

CDR3 coding DNA: TGTGCCAGCAGTGCCAGGGTTGAGCAGCCCCAGCATTTT. It is translated as CASSARVEQPQHF. The rearrangement joins TRBV2 to TRBJ1-5, with a tentative D call TRBD1 (5 bases). Germline lookup yields CDR1 SNHLY and CDR2 FYNNEI. Trimming stripped 4 bases from V and 7 bases from J, with 11 bases between. There are 13 residues in the CDR3. Full variable domain (rest looked up from reference TRBV2 and TRBJ1-5): EPEVTQTPSHQVTQMGQEVILRCVPISNHLYFYWYRQILGQKVEFLVSFYNNEISEKSEIFDDQFSVERPDGSNFTLKIRSTKLEDSAMYFCASSARVEQPQHFGDGTRLSIL.

This rearrangement joins TRBV30 to TRBJ1-5; weak D call: TRBD1 (6 bases). The CDR3 covers 15 residues. The germline V gene encodes CDR1 GTSNPN and CDR2 SVGIG (reference sequence). V lost 5 bases to trimming and J lost 4 bases, with 18 bases between them. CDR3: CAWQQRGLGNQPQHF. CDR3 nucleotide sequence: TGTGCCTGGCAGCAGAGGGGGTTGGGGAATCAGCCCCAGCATTTT.

This sequence joins TRBV5-6 and TRBJ1-2, with TRBD1 matching over 12 bases. The germline V gene encodes CDR1 SGHDT and CDR2 YYEEEE. The CDR3 runs to 15 residues. J was trimmed by 6 bases and V by 6 bases; bases with no gene match: 9. The CDR3 loop reads CASNPSRDRGHGYTF. CDR3 sequence (DNA): TGTGCCAGCAACCCTAGTCGGGACAGGGGGCATGGCTACACCTTC.

This clone was observed once. J is TRBJ2-7 and V is TRBV7-8; D not certain. This CDR3 comprises 14 residues. Deletions cut 5 bases from V and 0 bases from J, with 11 bases between. Germline V gene data show CDR1 as SGHVS and CDR2 as FQNEAQ. The CDR3 spells CASSPDSRSYEQYF. The CDR3 DNA follows: TGTGCCAGCAGCCCAGACTCCCGCTCCTACGAGCAGTACTTC.

V is TRBV9 and J is TRBJ2-1; 8 bases are shared with TRBD1. The CDR3 has 15 amino acids. The junction had 7 bases not matched to a gene; V was cut back by 1 base and J by 7 bases. Germline values: CDR1 SGDLS, CDR2 YYNGEE. The CDR3 here is CASSVQGAEVNEQFF. In DNA, the CDR3 is TGTGCCAGCAGCGTACAGGGGGCCGAAGTGAATGAGCAGTTCTTC.